These 5 T cell receptor beta chains originate from one sample sequenced in a study of OX40 agonist ivuxolimab in advanced cancers. Profiled with immunoSEQ multiplex PCR; TCRdb holds only in-frame clones, not every one. The sample holds around 13,000 clones; roughly 80% are singletons and the top ten take about 32%. Sequencing used CD4+ or CD8+ T cells sorted from blood, obtained in a trial of the OX40 agonist ivuxolimab. These receptors were collected from an adult with an advanced solid tumor such as melanoma, head and neck, liver or kidney cancer.

This clone was counted once. This chain links TRBV9 with TRBJ2-7; D unclear. Per germline, CDR1 SGDLS and CDR2 YYNGEE. The CDR3 contains 15 residues. Trimming removed 0 bases at V and 7 bases at J, with 17 bases between. The CDR3 spells CASSVGSAGTSEQYF. DNA for the CDR3: TGTGCCAGCAGCGTAGGATCGGCTGGAACGTCTGAGCAGTACTTC.

The V gene is TRBV7-3, the J gene TRBJ2-3, with TRBD2 identical over 7 bases. CDR1 and CDR2 (germline): SGHTA, FQGTGA. The V and J ends lost 4 bases and 5 bases, in that order; junction bases with no gene match: 6. The CDR3 consists of 14 residues. CDR3 in amino acids: CASSYSGTGDTQYF. The DNA of the CDR3 is TGTGCCAGCAGCTACAGCGGGACGGGAGATACGCAGTATTTT.

This clone was counted a single time. This chain uses TRBV7-3 with TRBJ2-2; 10 bases agree with TRBD2. Germline CDR1 and CDR2: SGHTA and FQGTGA. The V and J ends lost 1 base and 7 bases, in that order; junction bases with no gene match: 9. CDR3 length equals 17 residues. The CDR3 reads CASSLSTASGSVGELFF. The CDR3 nucleotides read TGTGCCAGCAGCTTAAGTACGGCTAGCGGGAGTGTCGGGGAGCTGTTTTTT.

The chain is built from TRBV11-3 and TRBJ2-3; possibly TRBD2 for D (6 bases). V dropped 7 bases and J dropped 1 base, with 12 bases sitting between them. The germline V gene encodes CDR1 SGHNT and CDR2 YENEEA. CDR3 size: 14 residues. The CDR3 coding sequence is TGTGCCAGCATCGGAGGGTTTGGCACAGATACGCAGTATTTT. As protein: CASIGGFGTDTQYF.

This chain connects TRBV6-9 to TRBJ2-7, with D perhaps matching TRBD2 (5 bases). Germline CDR1 and CDR2: MNHGY and SVAAGI. Trimming pared 6 bases from V and 5 bases from J, leaving 17 bases between. There are 14 residues in the CDR3. CDR3 sequence reads: CASSPYLEGDEQYF. The CDR3 DNA sequence: TGTGCCAGCAGCCCCTACCTCGAGGGCGACGAGCAGTACTTC.